A single sample gave rise to the 5 T cell receptor beta chains below, sequenced in a study of tumor and adjacent non-tumor tissue in lung cancer. This sample's RNA came from whole unsorted tissue. This non-tumor lung sample came from over 3 cm beyond the tumor edge. TCRbeta libraries were built with three rounds of nested PCR, modified from ARM-PCR. TCRdb ran MiXCR on the multiplex PCR reads and lists one entry per CDR3 protein. The data contain approximately 100,000 distinct CDR3 sequences, less than 75% of them singletons. The specimen sequenced was distant non-tumor lung tissue. The receptors derive from a man aged 30-40 years with non-small cell lung cancer.

This clonotype was picked up a small number of times. The CDR3 DNA reads as TGTGCCTGGGGTAGACAGGGGGGGCAGCCCCAGCATTTT. Amino acids: CAWGRQGGQPQHF. V and J are TRBV30 and TRBJ1-5, with TRBD1 matching over 9 bases. The trim removed 5 bases at V and 7 bases at J, leaving 6 bases unmatched. Germline CDR1 and CDR2: GTSNPN and SVGIG (reference sequence). The CDR3 loop spans 13 amino acids.

The chain joins TRBV6-2 or TRBV6-3 to TRBJ2-2; possible D gene TRBD1, 5 bases. The CDR3 extends over 14 amino acids. The germline V gene has CDR1 MNHEY and CDR2 SVGEGT. Trimming took 6 bases from V and 10 from J, leaving 18 bases between them. The DNA of the CDR3 is TGTGCCAGCAGCTCCCAGGGCCACATCGTGGAGCTGTTTTTT. Translated: CASSSQGHIVELFF.

Of note for this clonotype: This may stem from a read error, because a much larger clone lies one nucleotide away. The rearrangement joins TRBV29-1 to TRBJ1-4, with no clear D. V lost 6 bases and J lost 4, with 12 bases in between. CDR3 length: 13 residues. Germline CDR1 and CDR2: SQVTM and ANQGSEA. CDR3 in amino acids: CSVADWFNEKLFF. The DNA of the CDR3 is TGCAGCGTGGCGGACTGGTTTAATGAAAAACTGTTTTTT.

A remark on this clonotype: The junction departs from the called germline gene at one end, perhaps through a read error. The chain combines TRBV24-1 with TRBJ2-1, with TRBD2 identical over 12 bases. Looked up from germline, CDR1 is KGHDR and CDR2 is SFDVKD. This CDR3 comprises 16 residues. The CDR3, as DNA: TGTGCCACCAGTGACGCCGGGACTAGCGGGTACAATAAGCAGTTTTTC. Its translation is CATSDAGTSGYNKQFF.

Note on this clonotype: Its ends do not fully match the called genes, so a read error is possible. The genes are TRBV5-4 and TRBJ2-4; D gene uncertain. Germline CDR1 reads SGHNT; CDR2 reads YYREEE (reference sequence). The CDR3 runs 14 residues. The CDR3 bases are TGTGCCAGCAGCTCCTCCAGGACCAAGAACATTGAGTACTTC. This encodes CASSSSRTKNIEYF.